This T cell receptor (beta chain) was recorded in a study of shared clonotypes between healthy human individuals. Study-level background: Aged 18 to 49, the donors were a couple of women and a few men.

TCRdb keeps only in-frame clones here, not all; method: immunoSEQ multiplex PCR. The sample lists some 550,000 clones, almost 97% occurring once. The source is a woman aged 25-40 years in good health. The sample taken for sequencing was naive CD4+ T cells sorted from blood. The subset: CD45RA+ positively selected.

CDR3 bases: TGCGCCAGCAGCCAACTGAGCAGGCTAACCTACGAGCAGTACTTC. It codes for CASSQLSRLTYEQYF. The rearrangement uses TRBV4-1 and TRBJ2-7; no definite D call. CDR1 MGHRA and CDR2 YSYEKL come from the germline V gene. The CDR3 runs to 15 residues. V was pared by 2 bases and J by 2 bases, with 13 bases between.